Each of the 17 T cell receptor beta chains below was sequenced from the same sample in a study of OX40 agonist ivuxolimab in advanced cancers. Measured with immunoSEQ multiplex PCR; TCRdb has only the in-frame clones, and not every one. The table lists about 53,000 clones, 82% of them singletons. Sequences were derived from CD4+ or CD8+ T cells sorted from blood, sampled in a trial of the OX40 agonist ivuxolimab. The receptors come from an adult with an advanced solid tumor such as melanoma, head and neck, liver or kidney cancer.

This rearrangement joins TRBV28 to TRBJ1-4; tentative D call: TRBD1 (5 bases). There are 15 residues in the CDR3. V gave up 7 bases and J gave up 4 bases, with 16 bases separating them. Per germline, CDR1 MDHEN and CDR2 SYDVKM. Here the CDR3 reads CASNRQSSVNEKLFF. As DNA, the CDR3 is TGTGCCAGCAACCGACAGTCATCGGTTAATGAAAAACTGTTTTTT.

The V and J genes are TRBV5-6 and TRBJ2-7, with 10 bases lining up with TRBD2. V trimming: 7 bases; J trimming: 6 bases; junction bases outside the gene matches: 7. The germline V gene has CDR1 SGHDT and CDR2 YYEEEE. This CDR3 has 13 amino acids. In DNA form, the CDR3 reads TGTGCCAGCGGTACTAGCGGGAACTCCGAGCAGTACTTC. Translated, it gives CASGTSGNSEQYF.

The chain carries TRBV10-3 and TRBJ1-2; 7 bases align to TRBD1. CDR1 and CDR2 from the germline V gene are ENHRY and SYGVKD. V was pared by 0 bases and J by 1 base, with 14 bases of the junction left unmatched. This CDR3 region has 19 residues. The CDR3 nucleotides are TGTGCCATCAGTGAGTCCGCAGCCTTAAGCCAGGGGGTTAACTATGGCTACACCTTC. This encodes CAISESAALSQGVNYGYTF.

As regards this clone: The sample contains more than one DNA sequence encoding this CDR3. The rearrangement links TRBV15 to TRBJ1-4, with 7 bases aligning to TRBD1. V gave up 0 bases and J gave up 1 base; unmatched junction bases: 2. The germline gives CDR1 LNHNV, CDR2 YYDKDF (reference sequence). The CDR3 runs 16 residues. This chain's CDR3 is CATSRDRQGTNEKLFF. The CDR3 nucleotides read TGTGCCACCAGCAGAGACCGACAGGGAACTAATGAAAAACTGTTTTTT.

This clone was observed once. The gene calls are TRBV6-5 and TRBJ2-7, with D uncertain. The ends were cut back, 5 bases at V and 1 base at J, with 3 bases in the middle. The CDR3 has 11 residues. Germline CDR1 and CDR2: MNHEY and SVGAGI. The CDR3 bases are TGTGCCAGCAGTAATTCCTACGAGCAGTACTTC. Translated: CASSNSYEQYF.

The rearrangement uses TRBV6-1 and TRBJ1-1; TRBD1 might be the D (6 bases). CDR1 is MNHNS, CDR2 SASEGT, per germline. CDR3 length equals 15 residues. V was clipped by 7 bases and J by 3 bases, with 18 bases between them. This CDR3 reads CASTGGGTRDTEAFF. The CDR3 bases are TGTGCCAGCACCGGTGGAGGGACACGGGACACTGAAGCTTTCTTT.

The rearrangement joins TRBV2 to TRBJ1-4; 7 bases line up with TRBD1. V shed 7 bases and J 5 bases; nucleotides not matched to a gene: 4. The germline gives CDR1 SNHLY, CDR2 FYNNEI. The CDR3 covers 13 residues. The CDR3 loop is CASTRTGNEKLFF. CDR3 in DNA: TGTGCCAGCACAAGGACAGGAAATGAAAAACTGTTTTTT.

The rearrangement joins TRBV19 to TRBJ1-2, with TRBD1 as a possible D gene (5 bases). V was pared by 6 bases and J by 6 bases, with 23 bases between. CDR3 length: 16 residues. CDR1 is LNHDA and CDR2 is SQIVND in the germline V gene (reference sequence). The CDR3, as DNA: TGTGCCAGTAGCTTCTCCTGGGACGGCGGTTGGGATGGCTACACCTTC. This gives the protein CASSFSWDGGWDGYTF.

Only a few counts were recorded for this clone. The chain uses TRBV6-1 and TRBJ1-5; the D is unclear. V lost 6 bases, J lost 4 bases, and 13 bases lay in between. The CDR3 is 14 residues long. Germline CDR1 MNHNS, CDR2 SASEGT. The CDR3 reads CASREYMGNQPQHF. Written as DNA, the CDR3 is TGTGCCAGCAGGGAGTATATGGGGAATCAGCCCCAGCATTTT.

The genes are TRBV30 and TRBJ1-6, with 7 bases matching TRBD1. In germline, CDR1 is GTSNPN, CDR2 SVGIG (reference sequence). Trimming removed 5 bases from V and 10 bases from J; junction bases left unmatched: 14. This CDR3 has 15 residues. The CDR3 DNA is TGTGCCTGGGGAACCTGGACAGGCCACGGGTCACCCCTCCACTTT. This sequence encodes CAWGTWTGHGSPLHF.

The chain carries TRBV29-1 and TRBJ1-1; D may be TRBD1 (5 bases). CDR1 is SQVTM, CDR2 ANQGSEA, per germline. The ends were cut back, 0 bases at V and 3 bases at J, with 14 bases in the middle. CDR3 length equals 15 residues. CDR3 residues: CSVEDRGQQHTEAFF. As DNA, the CDR3 is TGCAGCGTTGAAGATAGGGGCCAGCAACACACTGAAGCTTTCTTT.

This CDR3 reads CASRATGGYGYTF. The CDR3 bases are TGTGCCAGCAGGGCGACGGGGGGCTATGGCTACACCTTC. The chain combines TRBV6-1 with TRBJ1-2, with D maybe TRBD1 (5 bases). This CDR3 spans 13 amino acids. V shed 6 bases and J shed 4 bases, with 12 bases lying between them. The germline gives CDR1 MNHNS, CDR2 SASEGT.

This clone was observed once. The chain carries TRBV29-1 and TRBJ1-1; the D is unclear. The CDR3 has 11 residues. V shed 7 bases and J shed 6 bases, with 12 bases lying between them. The V gene's germline CDR1 is SQVTM and CDR2 ANQGSEA. CDR3 nucleotides: TGCAGCGCTTTTAGCCCTCCTGAAGCTTTCTTT. Translating gives CSAFSPPEAFF.

This sequence joins TRBV4-2 and TRBJ2-2; the D call may be TRBD1 or TRBD2 (5 bases each). Germline CDR1 reads LGHNA; CDR2 reads YNFKEQ. Trimming shortened V by 4 bases and J by 6 bases, and 15 bases separated the two germline ends. CDR3 length equals 15 residues. The CDR3 bases are TGTGCCAGCAGCCGGAACAGAGGGGTGCCCGGGGAGCTGTTTTTT. It specifies CASSRNRGVPGELFF.

V and J are TRBV18 and TRBJ2-1; TRBD2 agrees at 9 bases. Germline V gene lookup returns CDR1 KGHSH and CDR2 LQKENI. This CDR3 comprises 14 residues. Germline trimming cut 5 bases from V and 5 bases from J; bases unmatched to any gene: 4. The CDR3 region is CASSSSGGNNEQFF. The CDR3 coding sequence is TGTGCCAGCTCATCCAGCGGGGGGAACAATGAGCAGTTCTTC.

The chain links TRBV5-8 to TRBJ2-5; 14 positions agree with TRBD2. The V segment lost 4 bases and the J segment 1 base; nucleotides outside the gene matches: 6. The CDR3 spans 17 residues. Germline CDR1 reads SGHTS; CDR2 reads YDEGEE. The chain's CDR3 is CASSPEGTSGGQETQYF. The CDR3, as DNA: TGTGCCAGCAGCCCGGAGGGGACTAGCGGGGGCCAAGAGACCCAGTACTTC.

Only one count was recorded for this clone. CDR3: CASSPGNSNQPQHF. The CDR3 DNA sequence: TGTGCCAGCTCACCAGGGAATAGCAATCAGCCCCAGCATTTT. This chain links TRBV18 with TRBJ1-5; D call uncertain. Germline assignment: CDR1 KGHSH and CDR2 LQKENI. The CDR3 is 14 amino acids. The germline V and J ends were trimmed by 2 bases and 0 bases, with 5 bases remaining between them.